The next 24 T cell receptor beta chains were all read from a single sample in a study of CD8 T cells in ankylosing spondylitis. These receptors' targets are unknown. General observations from the study: Apparently characteristic of ankylosing spondylitis blood was a TCR beta motif (roughly 8 highly homologous variants).

A single record per CDR3 protein comes from TCRdb applying MiXCR to the 5' RACE reads. Here the sample spans about 390,000 distinct CDR3 sequences, approximately 20% being singletons. Sequenced sample: blood, either unsorted or a sorted T cell fraction (not recorded which). Receptors originate from a male donor with ankylosing spondylitis.

V and J are TRBV3-1 and TRBJ2-7, with D perhaps TRBD1 (6 bases). V shed 3 bases and J shed 7 bases, with 16 bases lying between them. The CDR3 is 14 residues long. Germline V gene data show CDR1 as LGHDT and CDR2 as YNNKEL (reference sequence). In DNA, the CDR3 is TGTGCCAGCAGCCACAGGGGATGGGAAGGAGAGCAGTACTTC. This sequence encodes CASSHRGWEGEQYF.

This chain joins TRBV7-2 and TRBJ1-5; D is unresolved. Germline V gene lookup returns CDR1 SGHTA and CDR2 FQGNSA. The CDR3 consists of 14 residues. V lost 3 bases, J lost 3 bases, and 9 bases lay in between. The CDR3 DNA is TGTGCCAGCAGCTTTGTAGATTTCAATCAGCCCCAGCATTTT. Translating it yields CASSFVDFNQPQHF.

This clonotype was detected only a few times. The rearrangement joins TRBV27 to TRBJ1-5; D possibly corresponds to TRBD1 (6 bases). Trimming took off 3 bases at V and 6 bases at J, with 12 bases between the two ends. Germline lookup yields CDR1 MNHEY and CDR2 SMNVEV (reference sequence). This CDR3 has 14 amino acids. The DNA of the CDR3 is TGTGCCAGCAGTTTCGGAGAGACAGGTCAGCCCCAGCATTTT. Translating gives CASSFGETGQPQHF.

The chain combines TRBV20-1 with TRBJ2-3, with 8 nucleotides matching TRBD1. V lost 4 bases to trimming and J lost 3 bases; unmatched junction nucleotides: 6. Germline V lookup: CDR1 DFQATT, CDR2 SNEGSKA (reference sequence). CDR3 size: 14 residues. The CDR3: CSATDRDFTDTQYF. CDR3 nucleotide sequence: TGCAGTGCTACGGACAGGGATTTTACAGATACGCAGTATTTT.

This clonotype was seen only once. The genes are TRBV28 and TRBJ2-7, with TRBD2 matching over 13 bases. CDR3 length equals 16 residues. CDR1 and CDR2 (germline): MDHEN, SYDVKM. Germline trimming cut 4 bases from V and 4 bases from J; bases unmatched to any gene: 7. CDR3 DNA: TGTGCCAGCAGTTCGGGGACTAGCGGGATGGTGTACGAGCAGTACTTC. This codes for CASSSGTSGMVYEQYF.

This clonotype was detected only once. At one of its ends the junction is not consistent with the germline gene, which may arise from a read error. The chain employs TRBV9 and TRBJ2-2, with 11 bases lining up with TRBD2. CDR3 length: 15 amino acids. Germline V lookup: CDR1 SGDLS, CDR2 YYNGEE. In DNA form, the CDR3 reads TGTGCCTGCAGCGTAGCGGGAGGGCTTGCCGGGGAGCTGTTTTTT. Translation gives CACSVAGGLAGELFF.

This chain uses TRBV20-1 with TRBJ2-3; the match to TRBD2 covers 7 bases. J lost 6 bases, V lost 6 bases, and 12 bases had no gene match. Germline V lookup: CDR1 DFQATT, CDR2 SNEGSKA (reference sequence). This CDR3 has 14 amino acids. For the CDR3, the DNA is TGCAGTGCCGGGGGAGGGATCTTCCGGGATACGCAGTATTTT. Protein: CSAGGGIFRDTQYF.

This clonotype turned up a few times. The chain carries TRBV6-1 and TRBJ2-7, with 7 bases identical to TRBD1. The CDR3 extends over 17 amino acids. V shed 9 bases and J 1 base; nucleotides not matched to a gene: 18. Germline CDR1 reads MNHNS; CDR2 reads SASEGT. The DNA for the CDR3 is TGTGCCAGAAGTACAGGGGTGGGCAGGTCATTTTCCTACGAGCAGTACTTC. Translation: CARSTGVGRSFSYEQYF.

In this sample, this clonotype turned up once. The rearrangement joins TRBV3-1 to TRBJ1-5, with 7 bases fitting TRBD1. The germline CDR1 and CDR2 sequences are LGHDT and YNNKEL (reference sequence). The CDR3 runs 15 residues. V lost 3 bases to trimming and J lost 4 bases; unmatched junction nucleotides: 6. The CDR3 sequence: CASSQLGGFNQPQHF. In DNA, the CDR3 is TGTGCCAGCAGCCAGCTAGGGGGCTTTAATCAGCCCCAGCATTTT.

This clonotype has just a few counts. The chain has TRBV10-3 and TRBJ2-5, with TRBD2 matching 8 bases. The CDR3 extends over 14 amino acids. Trimming took 3 bases from V and 5 from J; bases not matched to a gene: 5. CDR1 and CDR2 (germline): ENHRY, SYGVKD. Written as DNA, the CDR3 is TGTGCCATCAGTGACCCAGCGGGAGTTGAGACCCAGTACTTC. Its protein product is CAISDPAGVETQYF.

The chain links TRBV5-6 to TRBJ2-1; D gene unclear. Looked up from germline, CDR1 is SGHDT and CDR2 is YYEEEE. Trimming cost V 1 base and J 2 bases, with 10 bases left between them. There are 15 residues in the CDR3. The CDR3 nucleotides are TGTGCCAGCAGCTTGTTAGGGTCCCCCTACAATGAGCAGTTCTTC. It yields the protein CASSLLGSPYNEQFF.

V gene TRBV20-1 combines with J gene TRBJ2-7; 7 nucleotides match TRBD2. V was clipped by 6 bases and J by 6 bases; unmatched bases: 14. CDR3 length: 14 residues. Germline V gives CDR1 DFQATT, CDR2 SNEGSKA (reference sequence). CDR3 region: CSALGRESRVEQYF. In DNA, the CDR3 is TGCAGTGCCCTGGGGCGGGAGTCGCGGGTCGAGCAGTACTTC.

The rearrangement links TRBV29-1 to TRBJ1-2; D is unresolved. V lost 2 bases and J lost 2, with 9 bases in between. The CDR3 has 13 amino acids. Germline CDR1 is SQVTM and CDR2 is ANQGSEA. CDR3 DNA sequence: TGCAGCGTTGAAAGAGGGCAGAACTATGGCTACACCTTC. It is translated as CSVERGQNYGYTF.

V and J are TRBV28 and TRBJ2-1, with TRBD2 matching 16 bases. With V trimmed by 9 bases and J by 5 bases, 16 bases remained unmatched. Germline V gene data show CDR1 as MDHEN and CDR2 as SYDVKM. The length of the CDR3 is 19 residues. The DNA of the CDR3 is TGTGCCAGTTCCCCCCCGGGACTAGCGGGAGGGACGACACACAATGAGCAGTTCTTC. Translated, it gives CASSPPGLAGGTTHNEQFF. The whole variable domain, remainder taken from reference TRBV28 and TRBJ2-1, is DVKVTQSSRYLVKRTGEKVFLECVQDMDHENMFWYRQDPGLGLRLIYFSYDVKMKEKGDIPEGYSVSREKKERFSLILESASTNQTSMYLCASSPPGLAGGTTHNEQFFGPGTRLTVL.

V usage is TRBV20-1 and J usage is TRBJ1-4, with 7 bases fitting TRBD1. The CDR3 totals 15 residues. The ends lost 0 bases at V and 5 bases at J; junction bases unmatched: 6. Looked up from germline, CDR1 is DFQATT and CDR2 is SNEGSKA (reference sequence). DNA for the CDR3: TGCAGTGCTAGAGACGAAAGGACAGGCAATGAAAAACTGTTTTTT. Translation: CSARDERTGNEKLFF.

The chain employs TRBV29-1 and TRBJ2-1; the match to TRBD2 covers 8 bases. CDR3 length equals 13 residues. V lost 5 bases to trimming and J lost 8 bases; unmatched junction nucleotides: 8. Per the germline V gene, CDR1 is SQVTM and CDR2 is ANQGSEA. The CDR3 nucleotides read TGCAGCGTTCTCGTGGGCGGGGGGTATGAGCAGTTCTTC. Encoded protein: CSVLVGGGYEQFF.

A few counts support this clonotype. The chain has TRBV6-1 and TRBJ1-2; D might be TRBD1 (5 bases). V lost 6 bases and J 4 bases, leaving 12 bases between the germline ends. CDR3 length equals 13 residues. Germline V CDR1 and CDR2: MNHNS, SASEGT. DNA of the CDR3: TGTGCCAGCAGCCCCCCGGGACGCTATGGCTACACCTTC. This gives the protein CASSPPGRYGYTF.

This clonotype was counted ten times or more. The J gene is TRBJ2-1, the V gene TRBV21-1. TRBV21-1 is recorded as a pseudogene. This CDR3 has 15 amino acids. In DNA, the CDR3 is TGTGCCAGCAGCAAAGGGGGGAACTCCTACAATGAGCAGTTCTTC. Its protein product is CASSKGGNSYNEQFF.

This chain joins TRBV3-1 and TRBJ1-2; TRBD1 might be the D (6 bases). V was shortened by 0 bases and J by 7 bases, with 18 bases between the two germline ends. This CDR3 is built from 16 residues. Germline V gene data show CDR1 as LGHDT and CDR2 as YNNKEL (reference sequence). CDR3 sequence reads: CASSQENARGGSGYTF. Written as DNA, the CDR3 is TGTGCCAGCAGCCAAGAGAATGCCAGGGGCGGATCTGGCTACACCTTC.

The rearrangement joins TRBV3-1 to TRBJ1-4, with TRBD1 as a possible D gene (5 bases). This CDR3 is built from 16 residues. V lost 4 bases and J lost 6, with 18 bases in between. From germline, CDR1 is LGHDT and CDR2 YNNKEL (reference sequence). The CDR3 region is CASSRRQIGEDEKLFF. Here the CDR3 DNA reads TGTGCCAGCAGCCGCAGACAGATTGGGGAGGATGAAAAACTGTTTTTT. Complete variable domain (other parts from reference TRBV3-1 and TRBJ1-4): DTAVSQTPKYLVTQMGNDKSIKCEQNLGHDTMYWYKQDSKKFLKIMFSYNNKELIINETVPNRFSPKSPDKAHLNLHINSLELGDSAVYFCASSRRQIGEDEKLFFGSGTQLSVL.

CDR3 in amino acids: CASSLSLYRGRSLYGYTF. CDR3 in DNA: TGTGCCAGCAGTTTATCCCTCTACAGGGGGCGTAGCCTGTATGGCTACACCTTC. This chain connects TRBV27 to TRBJ1-2; 9 bases are shared with TRBD1. The CDR3 covers 18 residues. J lost 5 bases, V lost 0 bases, and 13 bases had no gene match. The germline V gene encodes CDR1 MNHEY and CDR2 SMNVEV (reference sequence).

A few counts support this clonotype. The gene calls are TRBV25-1 and TRBJ1-2; tentatively, D is TRBD1 (6 bases). The length of the CDR3 is 15 residues. Trimming removed 4 bases from V and 4 bases from J, with 16 bases in between. Per the germline V gene, CDR1 is MGHDK and CDR2 is SYGVNS. The CDR3 DNA reads TGTGCCAGCAGTGCGACAGGTGAAGCTCTCTATGGCTACACCTTC. Protein product: CASSATGEALYGYTF.

The CDR3 DNA reads TGTGCCATCAGTAAGGACAGGGTTGGCGGTAATGAAAAACTGTTTTTT. Translated: CAISKDRVGGNEKLFF. V is TRBV10-3 and J is TRBJ1-4, with 8 bases lining up with TRBD1. V was pared by 5 bases and J by 4 bases, with 9 bases of the junction left unmatched. Germline V gene sequence: CDR1 ENHRY, CDR2 SYGVKD. This CDR3 is built from 16 residues.

This clonotype was seen just once. Mismatch with germline at one junction end may stem from a read error. V is TRBV20-1 and J is TRBJ2-7; TRBD2 is a possible D gene (6 bases). This CDR3 is built from 15 residues. Germline assignment: CDR1 DFQATT and CDR2 SNEGSKA (reference sequence). CDR3 amino acids: CSARAPGGMYDEQYF. The CDR3 DNA follows: TGCAGTGCCAGAGCTCCTGGGGGGATGTACGACGAGCAGTACTTC.